These 16 T cell receptor beta chains were sequenced from one sample in a study of T-cell reconstitution after alpha-beta-depleted transplantation in children. This sample's TCRbeta library carried unique molecular identifier barcodes. TCRdb redid the calling of the PCR reads with MiXCR, one entry per CDR3 protein. Of nearly 350,000 distinct CDR3 sequences listed, about 17% were seen once; the top ten hold about 41%. The sequences come from PBMCs, mostly from graft donor cells, collected 360 days after TCRalphabeta/CD19-depleted stem cell transplant. Every receptor here comes from a male patient between 2 and 10 years old who had a stem cell transplant for acute lymphoblastic leukemia, so the T cells may come from the graft donor.

This clonotype was seen more than once but under ten times. CDR3: CAISEGDRGRRTNYGYTF. CDR3 sequence (DNA): TGTGCCATCAGTGAAGGGGACAGGGGGCGCAGGACGAACTATGGCTACACCTTC. The chain uses TRBV10-3 and TRBJ1-2; 12 bases fit TRBD1. Trimming at V came to 3 bases and at J to 2 bases, leaving 10 bases not matched to a gene. CDR1 ENHRY and CDR2 SYGVKD come from the germline V gene. This CDR3 contains 18 residues.

In its sample, this clonotype was seen a few times. The chain has TRBV4-1 and TRBJ2-3; 12 bases map to TRBD2. The CDR3 runs to 19 residues. V was pared by 0 bases and J by 2 bases, with 9 bases of the junction left unmatched. Germline CDR1 and CDR2: MGHRA and YSYEKL. This chain's CDR3 is CASSQETTSGRAPTDTQYF. Here the CDR3 DNA reads TGCGCCAGCAGCCAAGAGACGACTAGCGGGAGAGCCCCCACAGATACGCAGTATTTT.

This clonotype was found many times. The chain combines TRBV20-1 with TRBJ2-7, with 9 bases lining up with TRBD1. The ends lost 6 bases at V and 4 bases at J; junction bases unmatched: 4. The length of the CDR3 is 12 residues. CDR1 and CDR2 from the germline V gene are DFQATT and SNEGSKA (reference sequence). As DNA, the CDR3 is TGCAGTGCCCGGGGACAGGGTTACGAGCAGTACTTC. It encodes CSARGQGYEQYF.

The V gene is TRBV5-4, the J gene TRBJ2-1; TRBD1 matches 8 bases. The trim removed 0 bases at V and 7 bases at J, leaving 6 bases unmatched. This CDR3 is 15 amino acids long. The germline V gene has CDR1 SGHNT and CDR2 YYREEE (reference sequence). The DNA of the CDR3 is TGTGCCAGCAGCTTGGAGCAGGGGGCTTTTAATGAGCAGTTCTTC. Protein product: CASSLEQGAFNEQFF.

This chain joins TRBV20-1 and TRBJ1-1; D is uncertain. Trimming removed 0 bases from V and 7 bases from J, with 9 bases in between. The CDR3 has 12 amino acids. The germline V gene has CDR1 DFQATT and CDR2 SNEGSKA (reference sequence). In DNA, the CDR3 is TGCAGTGCTAGAGAGGGAGGGCTTGAAGCTTTCTTT. This codes for CSAREGGLEAFF.

This clonotype was seen ten or more times. This chain uses TRBV4-3 with TRBJ2-1; D is unresolved. This CDR3 is built from 13 residues. Trimming took 1 base from V and 6 from J, leaving 7 bases between them. Germline loops: CDR1 LGHNA, CDR2 YSLEER. CDR3 sequence: CASSQVFSNEQFF. CDR3 nucleotides: TGCGCCAGCAGCCAAGTCTTCTCCAATGAGCAGTTCTTC.

In DNA form, the CDR3 reads TGCAGTGCTAGACCCCCAGGGAGAGAGACCCAGTACTTC. This encodes CSARPPGRETQYF. This chain joins TRBV20-1 and TRBJ2-5; D could derive from TRBD1 or TRBD2 (5 bases each). CDR1 and CDR2 from the germline V gene are DFQATT and SNEGSKA (reference sequence). Trimming stripped 2 bases from V and 4 bases from J, with 11 bases between. This CDR3 contains 13 residues.

This clonotype was counted a few times. CDR3 in amino acids: CASSASSGTTDTQYF. In DNA, the CDR3 is TGCGCCAGCAGCGCCTCTAGCGGGACTACAGATACGCAGTATTTT. This chain joins TRBV5-1 and TRBJ2-3, with TRBD2 identical over 9 bases. The ends lost 4 bases at V and 3 bases at J; junction bases unmatched: 6. Germline loops: CDR1 SGHRS, CDR2 YFSETQ. This CDR3 is built from 15 residues.

At least ten counts were recorded for this clonotype. J is TRBJ2-7 and V is TRBV27; D unclear. The CDR3 is 11 amino acids. Germline assignment: CDR1 MNHEY and CDR2 SMNVEV (reference sequence). Between the trimmed V and J ends, which lost 3 bases and 5 bases, there was a span of 5 bases. The CDR3 loop reads CASSFLDEQYF. The CDR3 nucleotides read TGTGCCAGCAGTTTCCTAGACGAGCAGTACTTC.

This clonotype was picked up one time. The chain combines TRBV4-3 with TRBJ2-7; D not certain. The CDR3 sequence is 14 residues long. The V gene's germline CDR1 is LGHNA and CDR2 YSLEER. V was trimmed by 1 base and J by 6 bases, leaving 13 bases between them. CDR3 bases: TGCGCCAGCAGCCAAGTGGTGGGGTCTGGCGAGCAGTACTTC. This gives the protein CASSQVVGSGEQYF.

The rearrangement links TRBV20-1 to TRBJ2-1; the match to TRBD2 covers 10 bases. V lost 5 bases and J lost 8; bases outside the gene matches: 12. Germline CDR1 reads DFQATT; CDR2 reads SNEGSKA (reference sequence). The CDR3 has 15 amino acids. CDR3 loop: CSAPSPSGSGDEQFF. The CDR3 DNA reads as TGCAGTGCTCCGTCTCCTAGCGGGAGTGGGGATGAGCAGTTCTTC.

The CDR3 spells CASSSIGGGETGELFF. The CDR3 DNA follows: TGTGCCAGCAGCTCCATCGGAGGGGGGGAGACCGGGGAGCTGTTTTTT. The rearrangement links TRBV7-3 to TRBJ2-2; D perhaps matches TRBD2 (7 bases). CDR3 length: 16 residues. Germline CDR1 and CDR2: SGHTA and FQGTGA. V lost 4 bases and J 5 bases, leaving 17 bases between the germline ends.

Only one count was recorded for this clonotype. The V and J genes are TRBV4-3 and TRBJ1-4; D is ambiguous. Trimming stripped 4 bases from V and 3 bases from J, with 9 bases between. Germline V gives CDR1 LGHNA, CDR2 YSLEER. The CDR3 covers 14 residues. The CDR3 DNA reads TGCGCCAGCAGCCCGAGCGGGGCTAATGAAAAACTGTTTTTT. Its protein product is CASSPSGANEKLFF.

This clonotype was detected only a few times. The chain is built from TRBV6-5 and TRBJ1-6, with D tentatively TRBD1 (6 bases). The CDR3 has 14 residues. Germline lookup yields CDR1 MNHEY and CDR2 SVGAGI. Between the trimmed V and J ends, which lost 4 bases and 8 bases, there was a span of 12 bases. The CDR3 DNA sequence: TGTGCCAGCAGTTTCCGGGACATACATTCACCCCTCCACTTT. Its translation: CASSFRDIHSPLHF.

The DNA of the CDR3 is TGTGCCATCAGTGTAACAGCGGGAGGGCCGAATGAGCAGTTCTTC. As protein: CAISVTAGGPNEQFF. The chain is built from TRBV10-3 and TRBJ2-1; TRBD2 aligns across 10 bases. Germline loops: CDR1 ENHRY, CDR2 SYGVKD. V lost 4 bases and J lost 7; bases outside the gene matches: 7. CDR3 size: 15 residues.

This clonotype was counted at least ten times. This sequence joins TRBV7-3 and TRBJ2-1, with 10 positions matching TRBD2. V gave up 5 bases and J gave up 2 bases; unmatched junction bases: 6. Germline loops: CDR1 SGHTA, CDR2 FQGTGA. The length of the CDR3 is 16 residues. The CDR3 here is CASSLVAGGTYNEQFF. The CDR3 coding sequence is TGTGCCAGCAGCCTGGTAGCGGGAGGTACCTACAATGAGCAGTTCTTC.